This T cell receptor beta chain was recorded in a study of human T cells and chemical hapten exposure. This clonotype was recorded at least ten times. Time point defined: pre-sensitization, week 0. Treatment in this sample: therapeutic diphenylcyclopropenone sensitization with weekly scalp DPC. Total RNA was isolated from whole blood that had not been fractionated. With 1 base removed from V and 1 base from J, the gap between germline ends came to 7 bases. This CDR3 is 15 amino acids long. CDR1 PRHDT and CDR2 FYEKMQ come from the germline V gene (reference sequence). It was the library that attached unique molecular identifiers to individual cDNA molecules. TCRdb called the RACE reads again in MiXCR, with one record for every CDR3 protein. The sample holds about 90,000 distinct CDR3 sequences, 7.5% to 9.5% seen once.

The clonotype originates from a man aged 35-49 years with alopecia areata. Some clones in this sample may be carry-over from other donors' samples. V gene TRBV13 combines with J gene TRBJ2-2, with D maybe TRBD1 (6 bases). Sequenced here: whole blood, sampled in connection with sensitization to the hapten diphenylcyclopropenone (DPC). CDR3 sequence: CASSLVQGNTGELFF. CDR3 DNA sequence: TGTGCCAGCAGCTTAGTACAGGGGAACACCGGGGAGCTGTTTTTT.